This passage covers 20 T cell receptor beta chains from one sample sequenced in a study of blood T cell repertoires in COVID-19 (dated by TCRdb to about 2020). The library came from the immunoSEQ multiplex PCR assay. Entries here come from immuneACCESS through TCRdb and include only in-frame sequences with V and J called. Some clones fail to appear in such tables; in the studies checked, an unresolved V gene covers under half of the shortfall, and the cause of the remainder is unknown. Recorded for this sample are 95,000 to 150,000 clones; about four fifths of them occurred a single time. Together, the top ten hold 4.5% of the sample. Sequenced material: peripheral blood. Receptors originate from a woman in her seventies with acute or convalescent COVID-19.

The chain recombines TRBV10-3 with TRBJ1-1, with 7 bases aligning to TRBD1. Germline CDR1 is ENHRY and CDR2 is SYGVKD. CDR3 size: 14 residues. With V trimmed by 10 bases and J by 4 bases, 12 bases remained unmatched. The CDR3 DNA sequence: TGTGCCACCAACACCCCCGACAGGGCCACTGAAGCTTTCTTT. Translation gives CATNTPDRATEAFF.

This chain links TRBV18 with TRBJ1-2; 8 nucleotides line up with TRBD1. The V and J ends lost 2 bases and 2 bases, in that order; junction bases with no gene match: 1. The CDR3 contains 14 residues. The germline CDR1 and CDR2 sequences are KGHSH and LQKENI. CDR3 loop: CASSPRTGNYGYTF. The CDR3 DNA reads as TGTGCCAGCTCACCAAGGACAGGGAACTATGGCTACACCTTC.

The chain combines TRBV7-9 with TRBJ1-5; D call uncertain. The CDR3 loop spans 13 amino acids. Germline V CDR1 and CDR2: SEHNR, FQNEAQ (reference sequence). With 2 bases removed from V and 2 bases from J, the gap between germline ends came to 4 bases. CDR3 amino acids: CASSLQGNQPQHF. The CDR3 DNA reads as TGTGCCAGCAGCTTACAGGGCAATCAGCCCCAGCATTTT.

The chain links TRBV14 to TRBJ1-2; 7 bases fit TRBD1. The germline V gene has CDR1 SGHDN and CDR2 FVKESK. This CDR3 spans 14 amino acids. V gave up 0 bases and J gave up 4 bases; unmatched junction bases: 2. The CDR3 protein is CASSQDQGGYGYTF. CDR3 DNA sequence: TGTGCCAGCAGCCAAGATCAGGGGGGCTATGGCTACACCTTC.

V usage is TRBV5-5 and J usage is TRBJ2-5; 7 bases are a match to TRBD1. The ends lost 5 bases at V and 3 bases at J; junction bases unmatched: 7. The CDR3 is made up of 14 amino acids. Per the germline V gene, CDR1 is SGHKS and CDR2 is YYEKEE (reference sequence). The CDR3 loop is CASRTTGIEETQYF. The CDR3 DNA sequence: TGTGCCAGCAGAACGACAGGGATCGAAGAGACCCAGTACTTC. The variable domain in full, with the rest retrieved from reference TRBV5-5 and TRBJ2-5, is DAGVTQSPTHLIKTRGQQVTLRCSPISGHKSVSWYQQVLGQGPQFIFQYYEKEERGRGNFPDRFSARQFPNYSSELNVNALLLGDSALYLCASRTTGIEETQYFGPGTRLLVL.

V usage is TRBV4-1 and J usage is TRBJ2-7; D possibly corresponds to TRBD2 (7 bases). V was cut by 0 bases and J by 7 bases, with 19 bases left in between. From germline, CDR1 is MGHRA and CDR2 YSYEKL. CDR3 length: 16 residues. This CDR3 reads CASSQDLAGAFGEQYF. The DNA for the CDR3 is TGCGCCAGCAGCCAAGATTTGGCGGGGGCTTTTGGAGAGCAGTACTTC.

This chain links TRBV20-1 with TRBJ2-3; no definite D call. The germline gives CDR1 DFQATT, CDR2 SNEGSKA (reference sequence). The CDR3 runs to 14 residues. The germline V and J ends were trimmed by 3 bases and 1 base, with 11 bases remaining between them. The CDR3 DNA sequence: TGCAGTGCTAGTGGGCAGTTCGGCACAGATACGCAGTATTTT. Translating it yields CSASGQFGTDTQYF.

This clone came up a few times. This sequence joins TRBV5-1 and TRBJ2-5, with 8 bases lining up with TRBD2. The V segment lost 0 bases and the J segment 2 bases; nucleotides outside the gene matches: 3. Germline CDR1 reads SGHRS; CDR2 reads YFSETQ. The CDR3 length is 15 residues. This chain's CDR3 is CASSLDTGGQETQYF. CDR3 in DNA: TGCGCCAGCAGCTTGGATACGGGGGGGCAAGAGACCCAGTACTTC.

The chain couples TRBV4-3 to TRBJ2-3; 10 positions match TRBD2. Germline assignment: CDR1 LGHNA and CDR2 YSLEER. V shed 1 base, J shed 4 bases, and the junction held 8 bases outside the gene matches. This CDR3 is built from 17 residues. The CDR3 here is CASSQVWELAGADTQYF. The CDR3 bases are TGCGCCAGCAGCCAAGTCTGGGAGCTAGCGGGGGCAGATACGCAGTATTTT.

The chain has TRBV3-1 (or the pseudogene TRBV3-2) and TRBJ2-3; D uncertain. This CDR3 contains 14 residues. Germline lookup yields CDR1 LGHDT and CDR2 YNNKEL (reference sequence). Deletions cut 1 base from V and 4 bases from J, with 9 bases between. The CDR3 DNA sequence: TGTGCCAGCAGCCAAGTTCTAATCCCAGATACGCAGTATTTT. This encodes CASSQVLIPDTQYF.

This chain joins TRBV6-2 or TRBV6-3 and TRBJ1-1; unclear D gene. Trimming removed 0 bases at V and 1 base at J, with 6 bases between. Germline values: CDR1 MNHEY, CDR2 SVGEGT. This CDR3 spans 14 amino acids. CDR3 coding DNA: TGTGCCAGCAGTTACTCGACACCGAACACTGAAGCTTTCTTT. This gives the protein CASSYSTPNTEAFF.

This clone was seen a few times. The J gene is TRBJ1-2, the V gene TRBV25-1; a possible D gene is TRBD1 (5 bases). With 2 bases removed from V and 4 bases from J, the gap between germline ends came to 5 bases. CDR1 MGHDK and CDR2 SYGVNS come from the germline V gene. The CDR3 runs to 12 residues. The CDR3: CASSEGAYGYTF. CDR3 DNA: TGTGCCAGCAGTGAAGGGGCCTATGGCTACACCTTC.

V is TRBV7-9 and J is TRBJ1-2; the D is unclear. The V end was cut by 1 base, the J end by 8 bases, with 8 bases between. The V gene's germline CDR1 is SEHNR and CDR2 FQNEAQ (reference sequence). The CDR3 is 12 residues long. CDR3 loop: CASSLGELGYTF. In DNA, the CDR3 is TGTGCCAGCAGCTTAGGAGAGCTCGGCTACACCTTC.

The V call is TRBV3-1 (or the pseudogene TRBV3-2), the J call TRBJ1-1, with D unclear. This CDR3 is built from 13 residues. V was clipped by 0 bases and J by 4 bases, with 6 bases between them. Germline V CDR1 and CDR2: LGHDT, YNNKEL (reference sequence). The DNA for the CDR3 is TGTGCCAGCAGCCAAGAAGGAGGCACTGAAGCTTTCTTT. Translation: CASSQEGGTEAFF.

The chain is built from TRBV2 and TRBJ1-1; TRBD1 aligns across 11 bases. V lost 9 bases and J lost 4; bases outside the gene matches: 4. Germline lookup yields CDR1 SNHLY and CDR2 FYNNEI. This CDR3 is built from 13 residues. CDR3 sequence: CARGTGGGTEAFF. DNA for the CDR3: TGTGCCAGAGGGACAGGGGGGGGCACTGAAGCTTTCTTT.

This CDR3 reads CAISEFGAGRETQYF. The CDR3 DNA sequence: TGTGCCATCAGTGAGTTCGGCGCAGGAAGGGAGACCCAGTACTTC. The rearrangement links TRBV10-3 to TRBJ2-5; D remains unclear. The CDR3 sequence is 15 residues long. Germline lookup yields CDR1 ENHRY and CDR2 SYGVKD. The germline V and J ends were trimmed by 1 base and 5 bases, with 14 bases remaining between them.

This chain's CDR3 is CATLGGVSSNQPQHF. The CDR3 nucleotides are TGTGCCACCTTGGGGGGGGTGTCTAGCAATCAGCCCCAGCATTTT. The rearrangement joins TRBV6-5 to TRBJ1-5, with D possibly TRBD1 on 5 matching bases. Germline loops: CDR1 MNHEY, CDR2 SVGAGI. The CDR3 length is 15 residues. The germline V and J ends were trimmed by 10 bases and 0 bases, with 16 bases remaining between them.

V usage is TRBV6-2 or TRBV6-3 and J usage is TRBJ2-3, with 10 bases identical to TRBD2. The germline V gene has CDR1 MNHEY and CDR2 SVGEGT. The CDR3 loop spans 15 amino acids. V lost 4 bases, J lost 3 bases, and 4 bases stayed unmatched. DNA of the CDR3: TGTGCCAGCAGTTGGGGGACTAGCGATACAGATACGCAGTATTTT. Amino acids: CASSWGTSDTDTQYF.

The count of this clone is one. V usage is TRBV6-2 or TRBV6-3 and J usage is TRBJ2-7; 11 nucleotides align to TRBD1. V lost 6 bases and J lost 3; bases outside the gene matches: 4. The CDR3 has 14 residues. CDR1 is MNHEY, CDR2 SVGEGT, per germline. CDR3 loop: CASRYGTGGYEQYF. CDR3 nucleotide sequence: TGTGCCAGCAGATACGGGACAGGGGGCTACGAGCAGTACTTC.

This clone was counted only a few times. This chain links TRBV6-5 with TRBJ2-3; D perhaps matches TRBD2 (7 bases). CDR3 length: 15 amino acids. Germline CDR1 is MNHEY and CDR2 is SVGAGI. V was pared by 5 bases and J by 2 bases, with 14 bases between. CDR3 region: CASSMAGATTDTQYF. The CDR3, as DNA: TGTGCCAGCAGTATGGCGGGGGCCACCACAGATACGCAGTATTTT.